The next 9 T cell receptor beta chains were all read from a single sample in a study of cytomegalovirus exposure and HLA in healthy donors (dated by TCRdb to 2016 to 2017). The library came from the immunoSEQ multiplex PCR assay. Held by TCRdb, this immuneACCESS table contains in-frame sequences only and omits some clones. Under half of the omission traces to an unresolved V gene where checked; the cause of the rest is unknown. The sample table lists approximately 300,000 clones, roughly 89% of them with a count of one. In total, the top ten clones hold about 0.91% of the sample. Sequencing input: PBMCs. Every receptor here comes from a woman aged 18-35 years in good health and CMV-seronegative.

The chain has TRBV7-3 and TRBJ2-7, with D unresolved. The CDR3 extends over 13 amino acids. Trimming stripped 4 bases from V and 5 bases from J, with 12 bases between. CDR1 is SGHTA, CDR2 FQGTGA, per germline. Here the CDR3 reads CASSSTILHEQYF. The CDR3 DNA follows: TGTGCCAGCAGCTCCACCATACTCCACGAGCAGTACTTC.

The J gene is TRBJ2-7, the V gene TRBV4-2; 7 bases match TRBD2. The CDR3 is made up of 13 amino acids. With 3 bases clipped from V and 3 bases from J, the junction kept 2 bases outside the gene matches. Germline V gene sequence: CDR1 LGHNA, CDR2 YNFKEQ. CDR3 sequence (DNA): TGTGCCAGCAGCCAGGGCGGGAGCTACGAGCAGTACTTC. It specifies CASSQGGSYEQYF.

The rearrangement uses TRBV27 and TRBJ2-7, with 14 bases matching TRBD2. CDR3 size: 16 residues. V shed 7 bases and J 2 bases; nucleotides not matched to a gene: 7. Germline V gives CDR1 MNHEY, CDR2 SMNVEV (reference sequence). The CDR3 nucleotides are TGTGCCAGCACCCGACGGACTAGCGGGGGGACCTACGAGCAGTACTTC. Translated, it gives CASTRRTSGGTYEQYF.

This clone was observed a handful of times. V gene TRBV7-2 combines with J gene TRBJ2-4; 11 nucleotides line up with TRBD2. The CDR3 sequence is 14 residues long. CDR1 and CDR2 (germline): SGHTA, FQGNSA. J was trimmed by 8 bases and V by 5 bases; bases with no gene match: 5. CDR3 residues: CASSPGLAVDIQYF. The CDR3 bases are TGTGCCAGCAGCCCGGGACTAGCGGTGGACATTCAGTACTTC.

The chain links TRBV14 to TRBJ2-5; TRBD2 agrees at 7 bases. Looked up from germline, CDR1 is SGHDN and CDR2 is FVKESK. V lost 0 bases, J lost 6 bases, and 1 base stayed unmatched. The CDR3 runs 13 residues. CDR3 loop: CASSQDGGKTQYF. The CDR3 DNA reads as TGTGCCAGCAGCCAAGACGGGGGGAAGACCCAGTACTTC.

The V and J genes are TRBV6-5 and TRBJ2-3; D is possibly TRBD2 (6 bases). From germline, CDR1 is MNHEY and CDR2 SVGAGI. The CDR3 loop spans 15 amino acids. Trimming removed 6 bases from V and 2 bases from J, with 15 bases in between. For the CDR3, the DNA is TGTGCCAGCAGCCCTCATAAGCGGGTCACAGATACGCAGTATTTT. Translating gives CASSPHKRVTDTQYF.

This clone was detected only once. The chain combines TRBV29-1 with TRBJ2-1; the match to TRBD1 covers 12 bases. The V gene end was trimmed by 1 base and the J gene end by 7 bases; junction bases not matched to a gene: 5. CDR1 is SQVTM and CDR2 is ANQGSEA in the germline V gene. CDR3 size: 15 residues. Here the CDR3 reads CSVEVGQGARNEQFF. The CDR3 bases are TGCAGCGTTGAAGTGGGACAGGGGGCGCGAAATGAGCAGTTCTTC.

The chain has TRBV6-1 and TRBJ1-1, with D uncertain. The ends were cut back, 7 bases at V and 3 bases at J, with 12 bases in the middle. The V gene's germline CDR1 is MNHNS and CDR2 SASEGT. The CDR3 contains 13 residues. The CDR3 region has the DNA TGTGCCAGCAATTGGGCGTTGGACACTGAAGCTTTCTTT. Its protein product is CASNWALDTEAFF.

The rearrangement uses TRBV9 and TRBJ2-1, with 10 nucleotides matching TRBD2. CDR1 is SGDLS and CDR2 is YYNGEE in the germline V gene. The V and J ends lost 0 bases and 2 bases, in that order; junction bases with no gene match: 11. The CDR3 is made up of 19 amino acids. The CDR3 region is CASSVVVGGTSVPYNEQFF. The CDR3 DNA is TGTGCCAGCAGCGTAGTAGTGGGAGGGACTAGCGTCCCCTACAATGAGCAGTTCTTC.